The sequence of this T cell receptor beta chain was determined in a study of vaccination effects on CD4 cells after COVID-19. For the study at large: Antigen-specific CD4+ T cell clonotypes were called by their expansion after viral peptide-pool culture in ViraFEST. Pre-vaccine samples were drawn 16 days and one week before the first dose.

Having been cultured for roughly 11 days, the cells underwent CD4+ T cell isolation. Half-medium changes using IL-2 medium occurred on days 3 and 7. A remark on this clone: Its antigen is unknown.

The CDR3 extends over 15 amino acids. The germline V gene has CDR1 MNHEY and CDR2 SMNVEV (reference sequence). V gave up 6 bases and J gave up 0 bases; unmatched junction bases: 4. Only in-frame clones appear in the TCRdb table, and some are missing; sequencing was by immunoSEQ multiplex PCR. Here the sample spans tens of thousands of clones, around 76% being singletons. The sequencing used CD4+ T cells from PBMCs cultured without peptide, collected before COVID-19 vaccination. The rearrangement links TRBV27 to TRBJ2-1, with 8 bases that match TRBD2. This receptor was obtained from a human donor who had a prior SARS-CoV-2 infection. This chain's CDR3 is CASRRAGVSYNEQFF. The CDR3 coding sequence is TGTGCCAGCAGACGAGCGGGGGTCTCCTACAATGAGCAGTTCTTC.